This TCR beta chain was observed in a study of OX40 agonist ivuxolimab in advanced cancers. Whole-study context: Ivuxolimab, which is an agonistic anti-OX40 (CD134) antibody, was administered to the patients. Participants could have had prior anti-PD-1, anti-PD-L1 or anti-CTLA-4 therapy, and about 40% had some.

Findings and limits, study-wide: Averaging showed that CD8+ T cells had more expanded clones than CD4+ did. The antigens recognized by the expanded peripheral T cells, that is their antigen specificity, were not determined.

Points on this clone: Its cognate antigen is unknown.

Assay used: immunoSEQ multiplex PCR; TCRdb lists only in-frame clones, some missing. The profile shows 72,000 or so clones, approximately 84% of them singletons. This clonotype was sampled from an adult with an advanced solid tumor such as melanoma, head and neck, liver or kidney cancer. The input for sequencing was CD4+ or CD8+ T cells sorted from blood, taken in a trial of the OX40 agonist ivuxolimab.

For the CDR3, the DNA is TGCGCCAGCAGCCATATATTCCGGACAGGACAAAATCAGCCCCAGCATTTT. Protein: CASSHIFRTGQNQPQHF. This chain connects TRBV4-1 to TRBJ1-5; 7 nucleotides line up with TRBD1. Germline V gene data show CDR1 as MGHRA and CDR2 as YSYEKL. CDR3 length: 17 residues. V trimming: 3 bases; J trimming: 4 bases; junction bases outside the gene matches: 12.